This T cell receptor (beta chain) came from a study of blood T cell repertoires in COVID-19. The CDR3 contains 14 residues. CDR1 MNHNS and CDR2 SASEGT come from the germline V gene. V shed 2 bases, J shed 6 bases, and the junction held 4 bases outside the gene matches. Only in-frame clones appear in the TCRdb table, and some are missing; sequencing was by immunoSEQ multiplex PCR. The sample gives under 300,000 clones, about 80% of which show up once; 4% to 6% is in the top ten. The origin of this receptor is an elderly woman with active or convalescent COVID-19. The rearrangement uses TRBV6-1 and TRBJ2-1; TRBD1 aligns across 7 bases. The source material was peripheral blood. CDR3 loop: CASSESQGVNEQFF. CDR3 nucleotides: TGTGCCAGCAGTGAATCCCAGGGGGTCAATGAGCAGTTCTTC.